This T cell receptor beta chain was retrieved from a study of prognosis after radiotherapy for stage I lung cancer. Turning to the study itself: The non-small cell lung cancer patients were all considered medically inoperable, with comorbidities accounting for this in about a dozen of them. Radiotherapy preceded distant metastases in a few patients (median approximately seven months); more than 12 showed no significant progression.

Study results and limitations: Divergent TRBV and TRBJ gene usage has reportedly been observed between patients with and without metastases.

This clonotype has ten or more counts. Its target is unknown. No conserved phenylalanine or tryptophan ends this CDR3, so it is likely a read error. From genomic DNA, two-round multiplex PCR was used to amplify TCR beta CDR3. During first-round PCR, primers specific to each TRBV and TRBJ gene were used. Via MiXCR, TCRdb re-called the multiplex PCR reads, giving one row per CDR3 protein. The repertoire has over 12,000 distinct CDR3 sequences, 25% to 35% of them found once; the top ten carry 10% to 12%. The germline gives CDR1 MDHEN, CDR2 SYDVKM. The CDR3 sequence is 14 residues long. Losses at the gene ends were 4 bases for V and 4 bases for J; bases not matched to a gene: 6.

The sample was PBMCs, taken before or after stereotactic body radiation therapy (not recorded which). The chain joins TRBV28 to TRBJ1-1, with TRBD1 matching 7 bases. The sequence was obtained from a donor aged 50 or older with non-small cell lung cancer. CDR3 sequence: CASSSTGEATEAFL. The CDR3 DNA follows: TGTGCCAGCAGTTCCACAGGGGAGGCCACTGAAGCTTTCCTT.